These 14 T cell receptor beta chains originate from one sample sequenced in a study of T cell responses to AZD1222 COVID-19 vaccine. TCRdb's table, derived via immunoSEQ multiplex PCR, lists solely in-frame clones and lacks some. The data show under 200,000 clones, roughly 94% seen once. The source material was peripheral blood, sampled on day 0 of AZD1222 vaccination. The receptors were gathered from an adult in good health.

The rearrangement links TRBV6-1 to TRBJ1-2, with D uncertain. The CDR3 runs 11 residues. CDR1 and CDR2 from the germline V gene are MNHNS and SASEGT. Trimming removed 5 bases at V and 4 bases at J, with 5 bases between. CDR3 coding DNA: TGTGCCAGCAGTCCACTCTATGGCTACACCTTC. Protein product: CASSPLYGYTF.

The chain has TRBV5-4 and TRBJ2-2; TRBD1 matches 8 bases. Germline V gene data show CDR1 as SGHNT and CDR2 as YYREEE (reference sequence). There are 15 residues in the CDR3. J was trimmed by 6 bases and V by 2 bases; bases with no gene match: 6. Here the CDR3 reads CASSFRGPTSGELFF. The CDR3 DNA follows: TGTGCCAGCAGCTTCAGGGGGCCAACCTCCGGGGAGCTGTTTTTT.

The chain couples TRBV19 to TRBJ1-5; D is unclear. Between the trimmed V and J ends, which lost 4 bases and 3 bases, there was a span of 7 bases. This CDR3 is 13 amino acids long. Germline assignment: CDR1 LNHDA and CDR2 SQIVND (reference sequence). The chain's CDR3 is CASSSTFNQPQHF. For the CDR3, the DNA is TGTGCCAGTAGTAGTACGTTCAATCAGCCCCAGCATTTT.

This clone came up once. The genes are TRBV28 and TRBJ1-1; the D gene is possibly TRBD1 (6 bases). Trimming took 7 bases from V and 5 from J, leaving 20 bases between them. From germline, CDR1 is MDHEN and CDR2 SYDVKM. The CDR3 spans 15 residues. CDR3 sequence: CASTSQQGGYTEAFF. In DNA form, the CDR3 reads TGTGCCAGCACCTCCCAGCAAGGGGGGTATACTGAAGCTTTCTTT.

The chain is built from TRBV5-1 and TRBJ1-5; D uncertain. Germline V gives CDR1 SGHRS, CDR2 YFSETQ. The CDR3 contains 13 residues. V was clipped by 5 bases and J by 4 bases, with 10 bases between them. In nucleotides, the CDR3 is TGCGCCAGCAGATCAGGATTGAATCAGCCCCAGCATTTT. Its translation is CASRSGLNQPQHF.

This clone has a single count. The chain combines TRBV28 with TRBJ2-2; TRBD2 agrees at 13 bases. Unmatched junction bases numbered 3, after V lost 6 bases and J lost 5 bases. The CDR3 is 15 amino acids. Per the germline V gene, CDR1 is MDHEN and CDR2 is SYDVKM. The CDR3 sequence: CASSWTSGSTGELFF. DNA of the CDR3: TGTGCCAGCAGCTGGACTAGCGGGAGTACCGGGGAGCTGTTTTTT.

This chain connects TRBV6-5 to TRBJ1-5; D gene unclear. Per germline, CDR1 MNHEY and CDR2 SVGAGI. The CDR3 has 13 amino acids. Trimming removed 5 bases at V and 4 bases at J, with 9 bases between. This CDR3 is CASSLLANQPQHF. CDR3 coding DNA: TGTGCCAGCAGTCTCCTCGCTAATCAGCCCCAGCATTTT.

This rearrangement joins TRBV9 to TRBJ2-7; weak D call: TRBD1 (6 bases). The germline V gene encodes CDR1 SGDLS and CDR2 YYNGEE. The germline V and J ends were trimmed by 4 bases and 6 bases, with 20 bases remaining between them. CDR3 length: 15 amino acids. CDR3 in DNA: TGTGCCAGCAGCCGTAACGGACAGACATTCGGCGAGCAGTACTTC. It codes for CASSRNGQTFGEQYF.

This sequence joins TRBV5-6 and TRBJ2-7; D call uncertain. V was pared by 4 bases and J by 3 bases, with 8 bases between. Germline lookup yields CDR1 SGHDT and CDR2 YYEEEE. The CDR3 has 12 amino acids. The CDR3 region has the DNA TGTGCCAGCAGCATTGCGGACTACGAGCAGTACTTC. Encoded protein: CASSIADYEQYF.

This clone was detected only a few times. J is TRBJ2-1 and V is TRBV30, with 8 positions matching TRBD2. J lost 13 bases, V lost 2 bases, and 4 bases had no gene match. Germline CDR1 GTSNPN, CDR2 SVGIG (reference sequence). CDR3 length: 11 amino acids. CDR3 DNA sequence: TGTGCCTGGAGTAGCGGGAGCCTACAGTTCTTC. Protein sequence: CAWSSGSLQFF.

The chain carries TRBV2 and TRBJ2-5; D ambiguous. This CDR3 comprises 14 residues. Germline-derived CDR1 and CDR2 are SNHLY and FYNNEI. Between the trimmed V and J ends, which lost 1 base and 5 bases, there was a span of 11 bases. In DNA, the CDR3 is TGTGCCAGCAGTGAAGAGGCGTTTGGCGAGACCCAGTACTTC. Translating it yields CASSEEAFGETQYF.

The chain combines TRBV6-4 with TRBJ2-1, with TRBD2 identical over 10 bases. CDR1 and CDR2 from the germline V gene are MRHNA and SNTAGT. This CDR3 spans 13 amino acids. J lost 8 bases, V lost 6 bases, and 4 bases had no gene match. As DNA, the CDR3 is TGTGCCAGCAGCCGAGGGACTAGCGATGAGCAGTTCTTC. This sequence encodes CASSRGTSDEQFF.

The chain recombines TRBV3-1 (or the pseudogene TRBV3-2) with TRBJ2-1; D remains unclear. Trimming shortened V by 4 bases and J by 7 bases, and 11 bases separated the two germline ends. Germline CDR1 LGHDT, CDR2 YNNKEL (reference sequence). The CDR3 consists of 13 residues. CDR3 in amino acids: CASSRRIINEQFF. CDR3 sequence (DNA): TGTGCCAGCAGCCGACGAATCATAAATGAGCAGTTCTTC.

The chain employs TRBV6-5 and TRBJ1-3; D uncertain. Germline V gene data show CDR1 as MNHEY and CDR2 as SVGAGI. This CDR3 is 16 amino acids long. V was clipped by 0 bases and J by 3 bases, with 12 bases between them. The CDR3: CASSYSTPRGGNTIYF. CDR3 nucleotide sequence: TGTGCCAGCAGTTACTCGACACCTCGGGGTGGAAACACCATATATTTT.